This TCR beta chain was captured in a study of T cells after yellow fever vaccination. The study's findings and limits: After the booster, 96% of CD4 and 75% to 90% of CD8 primary-response clones were re-detected. Abundant clonotypes from the bulk population could have been carried over as contaminants into FACS-sorted repertoires.

UMIs were added to TCR cDNA along with a universal primer site when it was made by 5'RACE template switching. TCRdb fed the 5' RACE reads into MiXCR, producing one record per CDR3 protein. The sample has around 600,000 distinct CDR3 sequences; roughly 12% are singletons. This clonotype was counted only a few times. Its antigen is unknown. Looked up from germline, CDR1 is LNHDA and CDR2 is SQIVND (reference sequence). This CDR3 is built from 13 residues. The V gene lost 9 bases and the J gene lost 3 bases, with 14 bases spanning the gap. The chain recombines TRBV19 with TRBJ1-2; D gene uncertain. The receptor was derived from a man aged 25-45 years who received the YFV17D yellow fever vaccine. The sample here was PBMCs, taken on the day of the yellow fever booster vaccination. This CDR3 reads CASRQPVDYGYTF. CDR3 bases: TGTGCCAGCCGACAACCGGTAGACTATGGCTACACCTTC.